Below, one T cell receptor (beta chain) is given with its context. The data were obtained in a study of blood T cell repertoires in COVID-19. As for the study in general: PBMCs, B-cell-depleted T cells, or T cells provided the cDNA or gDNA that made up the material.

Original methodology: Reference gene primer amplification gave estimated nucleated cell counts. Data came from immunoSEQ multiplex PCR; TCRdb stores just in-frame clones and leaves some out. V, J and clone size reflect that table, while D and trimming were determined from the DNA. In the table there are 97,000 or so clones, 79% of which are singletons. Germline V gene sequence: CDR1 SGHVS, CDR2 FQNEAQ. V was trimmed by 5 bases and J by 4 bases, leaving 10 bases between them. The CDR3 is made up of 13 amino acids. What was sequenced was peripheral blood. V gene TRBV7-8 combines with J gene TRBJ2-3; possible D gene TRBD1, 5 bases. The clonotype comes from a woman of 80 years or more with active or convalescent COVID-19. CDR3 DNA sequence: TGTGCCAGCAGCATTCGACAGCCAGATACGCAGTATTTT. Protein sequence: CASSIRQPDTQYF.